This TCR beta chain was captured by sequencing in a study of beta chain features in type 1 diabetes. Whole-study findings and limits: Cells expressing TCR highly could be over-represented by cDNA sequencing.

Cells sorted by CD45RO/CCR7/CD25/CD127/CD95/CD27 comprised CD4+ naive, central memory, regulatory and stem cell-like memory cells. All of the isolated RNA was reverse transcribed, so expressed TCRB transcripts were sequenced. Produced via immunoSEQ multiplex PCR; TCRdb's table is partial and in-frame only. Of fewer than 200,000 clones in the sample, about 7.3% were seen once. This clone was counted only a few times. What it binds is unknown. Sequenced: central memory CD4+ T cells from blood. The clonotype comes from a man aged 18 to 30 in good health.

The CDR3 DNA follows: TGTGCCAGCAGTTTATCAGGGTATAATTCACCCCTCCACTTT. Translation: CASSLSGYNSPLHF. The J gene is TRBJ1-6, the V gene TRBV28; a possible D gene is TRBD1 (5 bases). Per the germline V gene, CDR1 is MDHEN and CDR2 is SYDVKM. The CDR3 is 14 amino acids. With 1 base removed from V and 4 bases from J, the gap between germline ends came to 5 bases.